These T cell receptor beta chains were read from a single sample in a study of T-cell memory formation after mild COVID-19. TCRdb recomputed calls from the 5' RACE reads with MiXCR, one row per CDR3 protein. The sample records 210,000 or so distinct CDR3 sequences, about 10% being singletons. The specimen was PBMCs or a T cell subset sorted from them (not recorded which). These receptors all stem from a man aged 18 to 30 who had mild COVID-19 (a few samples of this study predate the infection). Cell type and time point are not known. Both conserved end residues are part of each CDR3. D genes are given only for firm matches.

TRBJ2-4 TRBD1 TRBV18 CASSPPTGGENIQYF
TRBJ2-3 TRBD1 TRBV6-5 CASSETGGGTDTQYF
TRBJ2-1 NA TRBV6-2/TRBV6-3 CASSPLTGNEQFF
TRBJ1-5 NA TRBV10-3 CAIGGRQGNQPQHF
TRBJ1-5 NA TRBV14 CASSTGPNQPQHF
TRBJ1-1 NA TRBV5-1 CASSFVGSPNTEAFF
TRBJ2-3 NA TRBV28 CASSPTLVFNTDTQYF
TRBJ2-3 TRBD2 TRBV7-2 CASSSATGSGGEYF
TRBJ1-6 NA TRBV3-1 CASSLGRVGNSPLHF
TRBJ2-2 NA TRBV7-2 CASSLGDFGGRTGELFF
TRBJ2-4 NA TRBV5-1 CASSEWVPAGRKNIQYF
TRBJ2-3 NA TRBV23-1 CASSKTRRDTQYF
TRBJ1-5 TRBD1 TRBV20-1 CSAKDREYPPQHF
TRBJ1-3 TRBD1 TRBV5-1 CASSLVGDSSGNTIYF
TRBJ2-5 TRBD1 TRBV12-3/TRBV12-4 CASSLRQGGPWETQYF
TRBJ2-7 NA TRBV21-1 CATLWYEQYF
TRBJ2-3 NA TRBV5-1 CASSLGGGPTGTQYF
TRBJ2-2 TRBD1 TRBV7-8 CASSRGQGAWTGELFF
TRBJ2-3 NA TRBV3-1 CASSRGTPDTQYF
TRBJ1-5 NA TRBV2 CASSGELEPQHF
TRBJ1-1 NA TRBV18 CASSPRGASNTEAFF
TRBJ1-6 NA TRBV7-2 CASSLAGPINSPLHF